This T cell receptor (beta chain) comes out of a study of shared clonotypes between healthy human individuals (TCRdb year 2020). Background for the entire study: The cohort comprised two women and three men aged 18 to 49 years. For each donor, CD4 naive and CD4 memory were each given three plates, CD8 naive was given two plates, and CD8 memory was given one plate. The study deeply sequenced blood TCR repertoires of five healthy adults to estimate repertoire size and the extent of clonotype sharing between individuals. Different laboratories and diverse techniques were used to prepare libraries and sequence TCR repertoires, to increase sequencing depth and limit assay-specific biases. Leukapheresis yielded between about 0.94 and 8.9 billion PBMCs per donor.

The germline V end is reduced by 6 bases and the J end by 3 bases; junction bases left unmatched: 13. CDR1 and CDR2, looked up from the germline V gene, are SNHLY and FYNNEI. From the cysteine through the phenylalanine, the CDR3 covers 16 amino acids. The only DNA kept is the CDR3, 48 bases in frame from the first base. The donors were healthy, HIV-negative adults who had no recently reported acute infections or vaccinations. Only Caucasian adults living in Nashville, Tennessee, USA were represented among the donors. CD4+ T cells were enriched by magnetic negative selection, after which naive cells were positively selected on CD45RA and the negative fraction was taken as the memory subset. After blood collection by leukapheresis, PBMCs were isolated using Ficoll-Histopaque density gradient centrifugation and then cryopreserved in the vapor phase of liquid nitrogen. Purity and quantity of every magnetically sorted T cell population were checked by analytical flow cytometry. Genomic DNA was isolated from every sorted fraction and measured by UV absorbance on a Nanodrop 2000c.

Here is what the overall study found, with its caveats: Because the study included only a small number of donors, the genetic and exposure-history diversity represented was limited. Sharing across four donors was observed for about 5% of naive CD4, around 3.5% of naive CD8, 2% to 2.5% of memory CD4, and roughly 0.4% of memory CD8 clonotypes. Naive subsets generally had larger estimated clonotype richness than memory subsets did. Incomplete sequencing was indicated by rarefaction of sorted-subset datasets, despite the large sequencing depth. Pairwise subsampling indicated that sequencing depth was expected to affect the degree of clonotype sharing among donors. Sampling was restricted to blood, and TCR repertoires in tissue are likely to differ from TCR repertoires in blood. Compared with non-shared clonotypes, clonotypes shared by all four sorted-subset donors had higher generation probabilities.

On this clone itself: It lacks a known antigen. Within one base of it there is no much larger clone, and no base qualities were kept.

Using the deep immunoSEQ assay, TCR CDR3 regions were amplified from genomic DNA by multiplex PCR. Extracted genomic DNA from each cell subset was distributed evenly across all wells of several immunoSEQ 96-well plates, and each plate was treated as a replicate. For sorted subsets, about 200 ng genomic DNA, equal to some 28,000 T cell genomes, was loaded into each replicate PCR. Purified libraries were measured with a Qubit 3.0 fluorometer, size-checked on a Bioanalyzer 2100, and measured again with the KAPA Library Quantification kit. Every immunoSEQ 96-well plate was sequenced on a dedicated single-read 150-cycle Illumina NextSeq 550 flow cell. Under the source paper's analysis protocol: Because only junctional sequences without quality scores were contained in the immunoSEQ output, filtering matching that applied to full-length reads could not be performed. Sequences were annotated with PyIR, a Python wrapper for IgBLAST v1.9, using IMGT germline references to assign V/J genes and CDR3. Reads were filtered out if the reads had weak V/J assignments (E-value above 1e-6), no CDR3, stop codons, out-of-frame junctions, or ambiguous translated residues. V3J clonotypes were defined by identical inferred V gene, J gene, and CDR3 amino acid sequence. Percentage overlap between repertoires was calculated by dividing the number of shared unique clonotypes by the size of the smaller repertoire. Repertoire richness was assessed with RTK rarefaction, the Chao1 estimator, and Recon v2.1 estimates of unobserved clonotypes. OLGA was used to compute generation probabilities for all TCRbeta clonotypes that the gDNA method yielded from a handful of donors. TCRdb obtained this table from immuneACCESS and retained in-frame rearrangements with V and J assigned. These tables miss some clones; where compared with another copy, unresolved V genes account for less than half of the shortfall, and the remainder is unexplained. The V and J calls and clone size come from that table; D and trimming were worked out from the DNA. The table for this sample lists about 1 million clones; roughly 80% of them were counted only once. Roughly 1.4% of the sample is taken by the ten largest.

The rearranged chain carries TRBV2 and TRBJ2-7; 8 of the junction bases match TRBD2. Sequencing was carried out using memory CD4+ T cells sorted from blood. The cell subset or site tag for this specimen amounts to: CD45RA-negative fraction. The clonotype comes from a man between 18 and 35 years old in good health. This receptor has the CDR3 CASRSTSGNFYYEQYF. The DNA sequence is given as TGTGCCAGCAGGTCCACTAGCGGAAACTTTTACTACGAGCAGTACTTC.